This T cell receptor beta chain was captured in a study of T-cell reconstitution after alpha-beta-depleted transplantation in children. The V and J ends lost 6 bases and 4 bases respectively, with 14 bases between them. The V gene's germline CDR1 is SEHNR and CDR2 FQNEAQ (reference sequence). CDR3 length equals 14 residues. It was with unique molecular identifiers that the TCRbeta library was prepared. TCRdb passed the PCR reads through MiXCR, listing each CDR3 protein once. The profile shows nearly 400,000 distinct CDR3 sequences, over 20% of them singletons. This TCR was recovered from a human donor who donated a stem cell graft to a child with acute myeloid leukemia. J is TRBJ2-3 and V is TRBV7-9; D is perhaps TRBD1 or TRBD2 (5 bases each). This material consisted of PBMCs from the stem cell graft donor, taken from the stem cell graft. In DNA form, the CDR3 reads TGTGCCAGCAGTTGGTCAGGGAGCGCAGATACGCAGTATTTT. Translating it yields CASSWSGSADTQYF.